This entry features one TCR beta chain sequence. Its target is not known. TCRdb fed the 5' RACE reads into MiXCR, producing one record per CDR3 protein. The data contain approximately 400,000 distinct CDR3 sequences, 20% to 25% of them singletons. This specimen comes from a study of T-cell memory formation after mild COVID-19. Whole-study context: The two donors had largely donor-specific TCR clusters. Study-wide points: Day 15 to 85 contracting clones showed balanced CD4/CD8; day 15 to 37 expanders favored CD4+.

Sequences were obtained from PBMCs or a T cell subset sorted from them (not recorded which). This clonotype was obtained from an adult woman who had mild COVID-19 (a few samples of this study predate the infection). Cell type and time point are not known.

The CDR3 DNA follows: TGTGCCACCAGCAGAGATGGGACCGGGACCTACGAGCAGTACTTC. It translates to CATSRDGTGTYEQYF. J is TRBJ2-7 and V is TRBV15; D could derive from TRBD1 or TRBD2 (5 bases each). CDR1 LNHNV and CDR2 YYDKDF come from the germline V gene (reference sequence). The CDR3 runs to 15 residues. Trimming stripped 0 bases from V and 2 bases from J, with 11 bases between.